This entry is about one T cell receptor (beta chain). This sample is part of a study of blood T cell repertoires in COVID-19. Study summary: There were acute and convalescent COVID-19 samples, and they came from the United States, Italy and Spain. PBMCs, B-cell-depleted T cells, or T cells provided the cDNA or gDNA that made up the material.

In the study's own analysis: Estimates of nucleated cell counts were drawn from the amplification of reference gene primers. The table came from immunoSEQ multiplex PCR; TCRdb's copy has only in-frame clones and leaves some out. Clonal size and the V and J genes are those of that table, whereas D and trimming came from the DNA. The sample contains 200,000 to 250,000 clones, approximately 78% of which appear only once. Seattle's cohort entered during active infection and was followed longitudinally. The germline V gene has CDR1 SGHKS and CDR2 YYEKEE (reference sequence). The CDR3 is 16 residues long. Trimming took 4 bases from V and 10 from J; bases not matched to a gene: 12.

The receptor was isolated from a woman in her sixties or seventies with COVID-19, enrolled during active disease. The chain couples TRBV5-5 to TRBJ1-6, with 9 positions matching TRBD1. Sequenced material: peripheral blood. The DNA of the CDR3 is TGTGCCAGCAGCCCCCGGAGGGACAGGGAGAGGTCACCCCTCCACTTT. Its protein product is CASSPRRDRERSPLHF.